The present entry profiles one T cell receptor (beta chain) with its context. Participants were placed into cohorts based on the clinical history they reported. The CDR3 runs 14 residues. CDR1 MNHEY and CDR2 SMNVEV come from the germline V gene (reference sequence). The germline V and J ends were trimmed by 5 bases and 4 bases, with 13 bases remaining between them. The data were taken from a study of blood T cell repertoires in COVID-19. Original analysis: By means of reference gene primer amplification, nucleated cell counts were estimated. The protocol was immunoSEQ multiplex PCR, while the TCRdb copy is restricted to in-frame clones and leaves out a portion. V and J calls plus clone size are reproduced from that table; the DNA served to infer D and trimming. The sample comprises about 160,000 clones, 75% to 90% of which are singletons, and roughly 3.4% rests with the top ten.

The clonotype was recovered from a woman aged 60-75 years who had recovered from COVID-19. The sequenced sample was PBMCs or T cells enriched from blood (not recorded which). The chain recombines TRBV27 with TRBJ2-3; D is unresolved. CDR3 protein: CASSPLGPADTQYF. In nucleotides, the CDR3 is TGTGCCAGCAGTCCCCTGGGCCCCGCAGATACGCAGTATTTT.